Listed below are T cell receptor beta chains from one sample, sequenced in a study of response to subunit inactivated influenza vaccine. TCRdb called the RT-PCR reads again in MiXCR, with one record for every CDR3 protein. Here the sample spans 600,000 to 850,000 distinct CDR3 sequences, 14% being singletons. This specimen consisted of PBMCs from blood, obtained roughly 15 days before vaccination. The receptors were sampled from a man aged 50-60 years who received an inactivated influenza vaccine. CDR3s include the opening cysteine and the closing phenylalanine or tryptophan. A D gene is named only where the DNA matches it firmly. Clone size is given for some rows only: seen once, a few or many times, or a class if the clone is expanded.

cdr3_aa | cdr3_nt | cdr3_length | j_call | clone_size | d_call | v_call
CASSSIGNTEAFF | TGTGCCAGCAGTAGTATCGGGAACACTGAAGCTTTCTTT | 13 | TRBJ1-1 | NA | NA | TRBV25-1
CASSLGSGKETQYF | TGCGCCAGCAGCTTGGGTAGTGGGAAAGAGACCCAGTACTTC | 14 | TRBJ2-5 | few | NA | TRBV5-1
CASSPGAGFSGANVLTF | TGTGCCAGCAGTCCCGGGGCAGGCTTCTCTGGGGCCAACGTCCTGACTTTC | 17 | TRBJ2-6 | NA | NA | TRBV6-1
CASSLLPGQGYNEKLFF | TGCGCCAGCAGCTTGCTTCCCGGACAGGGGTATAATGAAAAACTGTTTTTT | 17 | TRBJ1-4 | few | TRBD1 | TRBV5-1
CASSQPLSSSYEQYF | TGTGCCAGCAGCCAACCCTTATCGAGCTCCTACGAGCAGTACTTC | 15 | TRBJ2-7 | NA | NA | TRBV2
CASSYGTGWETQYF | TGTGCCAGCAGTTACGGGACAGGGTGGGAGACCCAGTACTTC | 14 | TRBJ2-5 | NA | TRBD1 | TRBV6-5
CASSSLGGSSSYEQYF | TGCGCCAGCAGCTCGCTCGGGGGGAGCAGCTCCTACGAGCAGTACTTC | 16 | TRBJ2-7 | few | TRBD2 | TRBV5-1
CASSQDPPGDNEQFF | TGTGCCAGCAGCCAAGATCCCCCGGGGGACAATGAGCAGTTCTTC | 15 | TRBJ2-1 | NA | NA | TRBV4-2
CASMPGFNRNNEQFF | TGTGCCAGCATGCCAGGGTTTAATCGTAACAATGAGCAGTTCTTC | 15 | TRBJ2-1 | few | NA | TRBV6-1
CASSGQGRYNEQFF | TGCGCCAGCAGCGGACAGGGGCGCTACAATGAGCAGTTCTTC | 14 | TRBJ2-1 | many | TRBD1 | TRBV5-1
CASTRGATGNTIYF | TGTGCCAGTACTAGGGGGGCGACTGGAAACACCATATATTTT | 14 | TRBJ1-3 | NA | NA | TRBV9
CASSQVPTGGNTIYF | TGTGCCAGCAGCCAAGTACCGACAGGGGGAAACACCATATATTTT | 15 | TRBJ1-3 | few | TRBD1 | TRBV14
CSGGLDTQYF | TGCAGCGGGGGATTAGATACGCAGTATTTT | 10 | TRBJ2-3 | many | NA | TRBV29-1
CASSQDLFTGELFF | TGCGCCAGCAGCCAGGACTTGTTTACCGGGGAGCTGTTTTTT | 14 | TRBJ2-2 | NA | NA | TRBV5-1
CASSQFTGTRPSEQFF | TGTGCCAGCAGCCAATTTACCGGGACTAGACCTAGTGAGCAGTTCTTC | 16 | TRBJ2-1 | few | TRBD2 | TRBV3-1
CASSLVTGEGYTF | TGTGCCAGCAGCCTAGTGACAGGGGAGGGCTACACCTTC | 13 | TRBJ1-2 | NA | TRBD1 | TRBV4-2
CSAEREPGNEQFF | TGCAGCGCTGAGCGGGAGCCGGGTAATGAGCAGTTCTTC | 13 | TRBJ2-1 | many | TRBD2 | TRBV29-1
CSAFPRDRFMNTEAFF | TGCAGTGCTTTCCCCCGGGACAGGTTTATGAACACTGAAGCTTTCTTT | 16 | TRBJ1-1 | few | TRBD1 | TRBV20-1
CASSGQLRDRGILAKNIQYF | TGTGCCAGCAGCGGACAACTCCGGGACAGGGGGATTCTAGCCAAAAACATTCAGTACTTC | 20 | TRBJ2-4 | few | TRBD1 | TRBV11-2
CASSSTGGYETQYF | TGTGCCAGCAGCTCAACGGGGGGCTATGAGACCCAGTACTTC | 14 | TRBJ2-5 | many | NA | TRBV7-9
CATSRVDNEQFF | TGTGCCACCAGCAGAGTTGATAATGAGCAGTTCTTC | 12 | TRBJ2-1 | many | NA | TRBV15
CASSGRTGLFGTQYF | TGTGCCAGTAGTGGTCGGACAGGGCTGTTTGGGACCCAGTACTTC | 15 | TRBJ2-5 | NA | TRBD1 | TRBV19
CASAGVGGSYEQYF | TGTGCCAGCGCCGGGGTAGGGGGCAGCTACGAGCAGTACTTC | 14 | TRBJ2-7 | NA | TRBD1 | TRBV7-6
CASGLAGGQETQYF | TGTGCCAGCGGACTAGCGGGAGGCCAAGAGACCCAGTACTTC | 14 | TRBJ2-5 | NA | TRBD2 | TRBV14
CASSSGGATEAFF | TGTGCCAGCAGTTCCGGGGGGGCGACTGAAGCTTTCTTT | 13 | TRBJ1-1 | few | NA | TRBV6-2/TRBV6-3
CASLGTLPETQYF | TGCGCCAGCCTAGGAACCCTTCCGGAGACCCAGTACTTC | 13 | TRBJ2-5 | few | NA | TRBV10-2
CASSSGTGDFEGIYEQYF | TGCGCCAGCAGCTCCGGGACAGGGGACTTTGAAGGTATCTACGAGCAGTACTTC | 18 | TRBJ2-7 | NA | TRBD1 | TRBV5-1
CASSLMYTEDSPLHF | TGTGCCAGCAGCTTAATGTATACAGAGGATTCACCCCTCCACTTT | 15 | TRBJ1-6 | NA | NA | TRBV7-2
CASGLVPEGQGDQPQHF | TGTGCTAGTGGTTTGGTACCCGAGGGACAGGGGGATCAGCCCCAGCATTTT | 17 | TRBJ1-5 | NA | TRBD1 | TRBV12-5
CASHVGSNTGELFF | TGTGCCAGCCACGTAGGGTCGAACACCGGGGAGCTGTTTTTT | 14 | TRBJ2-2 | NA | NA | TRBV6-1
CASSSFRTSKSLAGELFF | TGTGCCAGCAGCTCGTTTCGGACTAGCAAATCCTTGGCCGGGGAGCTGTTTTTT | 18 | TRBJ2-2 | few | TRBD2 | TRBV5-6
CSARYRNTEAFF | TGCAGTGCTAGGTATAGGAACACTGAAGCTTTCTTT | 12 | TRBJ1-1 | NA | NA | TRBV20-1
CASTGLAGGLGDEQYF | TGTGCCAGTACAGGGCTAGCGGGAGGGCTAGGAGACGAGCAGTACTTC | 16 | TRBJ2-7 | NA | TRBD2 | TRBV10-3
CASSRTNPTYNEQFF | TGTGCCAGCAGCCGGACTAACCCGACCTACAATGAGCAGTTCTTC | 15 | TRBJ2-1 | many | NA | TRBV7-9
CASSIGGEQFF | TGTGCCAGTAGTATCGGGGGCGAGCAGTTCTTC | 11 | TRBJ2-1 | NA | NA | TRBV19
CASSDGQGRNEQFF | TGTGCCAGCAGCGACGGACAGGGGCGCAATGAGCAGTTCTTC | 14 | TRBJ2-1 | NA | TRBD1 | TRBV5-6
CASSLRVWGPQHF | TGTGCCAGCAGCTTAAGGGTCTGGGGGCCCCAGCATTTT | 13 | TRBJ1-5 | NA | NA | TRBV7-2
CAWSVNRDNEQFF | TGTGCCTGGAGTGTGAATCGGGACAATGAGCAGTTCTTC | 13 | TRBJ2-1 | NA | NA | TRBV30
CASSFTGTSGSGSYEQYF | TGCGCCAGCAGCTTTACCGGGACTAGCGGGAGCGGGTCCTACGAGCAGTACTTC | 18 | TRBJ2-7 | few | TRBD2 | TRBV5-1
CASSLASSGRINEQFF | TGTGCCAGCAGCTTAGCGTCTAGCGGGAGGATCAATGAGCAGTTCTTC | 16 | TRBJ2-1 | NA | TRBD2 | TRBV7-2
CATSYGTGNQPQHF | TGTGCCACCAGCTACGGGACAGGCAATCAGCCCCAGCATTTT | 14 | TRBJ1-5 | many | TRBD1 | TRBV15
CASSEQAGNTIYF | TGCGCCAGCAGTGAGCAAGCCGGAAACACCATATATTTT | 13 | TRBJ1-3 | few | NA | TRBV10-2
CASSLPGQGAYEQYF | TGTGCCAGCAGTTTACCGGGACAGGGAGCCTACGAGCAGTACTTC | 15 | TRBJ2-7 | NA | TRBD1 | TRBV28
CASSERERTSTDTQYF | TGTGCCAGCAGTGAACGGGAGCGGACTAGCACAGATACGCAGTATTTT | 16 | TRBJ2-3 | NA | NA | TRBV2
CATSRGNGRAGETQYF | TGTGCCACCAGCAGAGGGAACGGGAGGGCCGGAGAGACCCAGTACTTC | 16 | TRBJ2-5 | NA | TRBD2 | TRBV15
CASSFGLQGASYGYTF | TGTGCCAGCAGTTTCGGCCTACAGGGGGCCAGCTATGGCTACACCTTC | 16 | TRBJ1-2 | few | TRBD1 | TRBV12-3/TRBV12-4
CASSLIQDTQYF | TGTGCCAGCAGTTTAATACAGGATACGCAGTATTTT | 12 | TRBJ2-3 | NA | NA | TRBV12-3/TRBV12-4
CATSGLKPGQGAKVSYNEQFF | TGTGCCACCAGTGGACTAAAACCGGGACAGGGGGCGAAAGTGTCCTACAATGAGCAGTTCTTC | 21 | TRBJ2-1 | NA | TRBD1 | TRBV24-1
CATSNGEVDTQYF | TGTGCCACCAGCAACGGGGAAGTGGATACGCAGTATTTT | 13 | TRBJ2-3 | few | NA | TRBV15
CASSQGVLSGANVLTF | TGCGCCAGCAGCCAAGGGGTACTCTCTGGGGCCAACGTCCTGACTTTC | 16 | TRBJ2-6 | NA | NA | TRBV4-3
CASSPGLAGVWTGELFF | TGTGCCAGCAGCCCGGGACTAGCGGGTGTATGGACCGGGGAGCTGTTTTTT | 17 | TRBJ2-2 | NA | TRBD2 | TRBV7-9
CASSLQRRTDTQYF | TGTGCCAGCAGTTTGCAGCGGCGCACAGATACGCAGTATTTT | 14 | TRBJ2-3 | NA | NA | TRBV28